The 8 T cell receptor beta chains listed next were all sequenced from one sample in a study of T cell changes during pregnancy in multiple sclerosis (dated by TCRdb to the late 2010s). The library was prepared using the immunoSEQ multiplex PCR assay. Imported from immuneACCESS, the table was reduced by TCRdb to in-frame sequences with V and J called. These copies leave out some clones; in studies compared against another copy, an unresolved V gene accounts for under half, and the cause of the remainder is not known. This sample holds 100,000 or so clones; 80% to 95% were observed only once. About 2.9% of the sample is held by the ten biggest clonotypes. The material was peripheral blood, obtained in the second trimester of pregnancy. The receptors come from a female donor with multiple sclerosis, enrolled in a pregnancy study.

The chain combines TRBV7-2 with TRBJ2-3, with a tentative D call TRBD2 (6 bases). The V end lost 6 bases, the J end lost 8 bases, and 12 bases lay between the germline ends. This CDR3 comprises 12 residues. Germline CDR1 and CDR2: SGHTA and FQGNSA. The CDR3 nucleotides are TGTGCCAGCAGTAGGGACTTGGGTACGCAGTATTTT. It is translated as CASSRDLGTQYF.

This chain links TRBV7-3 with TRBJ2-2, with 8 bases that match TRBD2. In germline, CDR1 is SGHTA, CDR2 FQGTGA. J lost 4 bases, V lost 1 base, and 8 bases had no gene match. The CDR3 has 17 residues. Here the CDR3 DNA reads TGTGCCAGCAGCTTAATAGCGGGAAGGTTCCGCACCGGGGAGCTGTTTTTT. It codes for CASSLIAGRFRTGELFF.

The chain has TRBV11-3 and TRBJ2-1; D is perhaps TRBD2 (5 bases). V was pared by 5 bases and J by 7 bases, with 12 bases between. The CDR3 contains 13 residues. Germline-derived CDR1 and CDR2 are SGHNT and YENEEA. CDR3 bases: TGTGCCAGCAGCCCCCCAGCGGAGAATGAGCAGTTCTTC. Residues: CASSPPAENEQFF.

This chain links TRBV5-1 with TRBJ2-4; 12 positions match TRBD2. The CDR3 length is 18 residues. The V and J ends lost 4 bases and 4 bases, in that order; junction bases with no gene match: 12. Germline V gene sequence: CDR1 SGHRS, CDR2 YFSETQ. The CDR3 coding sequence is TGCGCCAGCAGCCGGGGGACTAGCGGGTCCAGGGGGAAAAACATTCAGTACTTC. Amino acids: CASSRGTSGSRGKNIQYF.

The rearrangement links TRBV19 to TRBJ2-1; TRBD2 matches at 11 bases. CDR3 length: 17 residues. Germline-derived CDR1 and CDR2 are LNHDA and SQIVND (reference sequence). Trimming took 5 bases from V and 6 from J; bases not matched to a gene: 12. The CDR3 reads CASSLNQLAGVINEQFF. CDR3 DNA sequence: TGTGCCAGTAGTCTCAACCAACTAGCGGGAGTGATCAATGAGCAGTTCTTC. The whole variable domain, remainder taken from reference TRBV19 and TRBJ2-1, is DGGITQSPKYLFRKEGQNVTLSCEQNLNHDAMYWYRQDPGQGLRLIYYSQIVNDFQKGDIAEGYSVSREKKESFPLTVTSAQKNPTAFYLCASSLNQLAGVINEQFFGPGTRLTVL.

The genes are TRBV2 and TRBJ1-1; 11 bases map to TRBD1. The CDR3 contains 11 residues. The germline V gene has CDR1 SNHLY and CDR2 FYNNEI. CDR3 DNA sequence: TGTGCGGACAGGGGGCGGGGAGAAGCTTTCTTT. Translation: CADRGRGEAFF.

The table lists this clone with a count of one. CDR3 DNA: TGTGCCAGTAGTATCCTCGCGAATGAGCAGTTCTTC. This sequence encodes CASSILANEQFF. The genes are TRBV19 and TRBJ2-1, with D uncertain. V lost 3 bases to trimming and J lost 7 bases, with 7 bases between them. Germline V gives CDR1 LNHDA, CDR2 SQIVND (reference sequence). The CDR3 has 12 residues. The complete variable domain, with remaining parts taken from reference TRBV19 and TRBJ2-1, reads DGGITQSPKYLFRKEGQNVTLSCEQNLNHDAMYWYRQDPGQGLRLIYYSQIVNDFQKGDIAEGYSVSREKKESFPLTVTSAQKNPTAFYLCASSILANEQFFGPGTRLTVL.

The chain combines TRBV15 with TRBJ2-2, with 9 bases lining up with TRBD2. V shed 0 bases and J 2 bases; nucleotides not matched to a gene: 4. Germline assignment: CDR1 LNHNV and CDR2 YYDKDF (reference sequence). This CDR3 comprises 17 residues. Here the CDR3 reads CATSRDGGRVNTGELFF. In DNA, the CDR3 is TGTGCCACCAGCAGAGATGGCGGGAGGGTTAACACCGGGGAGCTGTTTTTT.